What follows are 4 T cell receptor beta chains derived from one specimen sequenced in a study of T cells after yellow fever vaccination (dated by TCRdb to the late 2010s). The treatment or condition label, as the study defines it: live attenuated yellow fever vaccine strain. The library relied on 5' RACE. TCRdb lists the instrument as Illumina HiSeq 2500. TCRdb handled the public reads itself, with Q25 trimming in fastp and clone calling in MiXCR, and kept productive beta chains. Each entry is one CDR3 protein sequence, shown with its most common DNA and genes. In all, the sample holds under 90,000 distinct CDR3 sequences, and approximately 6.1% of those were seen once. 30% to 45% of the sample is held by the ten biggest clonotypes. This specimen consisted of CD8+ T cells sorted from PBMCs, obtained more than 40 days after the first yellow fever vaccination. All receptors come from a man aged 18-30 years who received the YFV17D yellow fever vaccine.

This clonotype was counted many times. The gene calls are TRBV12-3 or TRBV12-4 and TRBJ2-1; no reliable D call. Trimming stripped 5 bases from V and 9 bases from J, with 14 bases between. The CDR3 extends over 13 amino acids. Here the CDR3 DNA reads TGTGCCAGCAGTCCCGGTCCAGGCCGTGAGCAGTTCTTC. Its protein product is CASSPGPGREQFF.

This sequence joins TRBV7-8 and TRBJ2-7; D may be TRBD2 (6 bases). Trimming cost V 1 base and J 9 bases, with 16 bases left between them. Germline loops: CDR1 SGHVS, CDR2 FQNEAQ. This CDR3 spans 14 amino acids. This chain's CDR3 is CASSLGGKGTWQYV. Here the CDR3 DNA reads TGTGCCAGCAGCTTAGGGGGCAAAGGGACTTGGCAGTACGTC.

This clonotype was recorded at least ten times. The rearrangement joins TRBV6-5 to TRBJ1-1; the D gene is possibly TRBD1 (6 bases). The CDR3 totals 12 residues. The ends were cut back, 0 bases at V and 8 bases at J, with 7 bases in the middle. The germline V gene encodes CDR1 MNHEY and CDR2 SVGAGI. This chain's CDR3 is CASSYSGAEAFF. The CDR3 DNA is TGTGCCAGCAGTTACTCGGGGGCAGAAGCTTTCTTT.

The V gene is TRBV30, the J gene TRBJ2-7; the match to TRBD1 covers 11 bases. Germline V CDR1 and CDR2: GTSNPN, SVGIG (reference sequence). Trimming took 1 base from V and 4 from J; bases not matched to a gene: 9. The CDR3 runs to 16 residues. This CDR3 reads CAWSALIGTGGYEQYF. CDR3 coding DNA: TGTGCCTGGAGTGCCCTGATCGGGACAGGGGGTTACGAGCAGTACTTC.